The 5 T cell receptor beta chains below were found in one sample sequenced in a study of breast tumors, draining lymph nodes, adjacent tissues. MiXCR, applied by TCRdb to the multiplex PCR reads, yields one record per CDR3 protein. The sample consists of 100,000 or so distinct CDR3 sequences, about 20% of them appearing once. Samples came from axillary lymph nodes draining the breast cancer. The source material was axillary lymph node tissue. These TCRs come from a female donor with breast cancer. Some clones in this sample may be carry-over from other donors' samples.

This clonotype was counted between two and nine times. The V call is TRBV12-3 or TRBV12-4, the J call TRBJ1-4, with D perhaps TRBD1 (5 bases). The V end was cut by 6 bases, the J end by 8 bases, with 10 bases between. The CDR3 is 12 amino acids. The DNA of the CDR3 is TGTGCCAGCAGGGGGGGAGGAGAAAAACTGTTTTTT. Protein: CASRGGGEKLFF.

V usage is TRBV4-1 and J usage is TRBJ2-2, with D possibly being TRBD1 or TRBD2 (6 bases each). Per the germline V gene, CDR1 is MGHRA and CDR2 is YSYEKL. V dropped 1 base and J dropped 3 bases, with 12 bases sitting between them. The CDR3 spans 16 residues. The CDR3, as DNA: TGCGCCAGCAGCCAAGGTGGAGGGACATACACCGGGGAGCTGTTTTTT. Translating it yields CASSQGGGTYTGELFF.

V usage is TRBV4-1 and J usage is TRBJ2-6; TRBD2 matches at 15 bases. The CDR3 runs to 19 residues. V shed 1 base, J shed 3 bases, and the junction held 4 bases outside the gene matches. CDR1 is MGHRA, CDR2 YSYEKL, per germline. CDR3 DNA: TGCGCCAGCAGCCAAGGACGGACTAGCGGGAGGGTTGGGGCCAACGTCCTGACTTTC. Translation: CASSQGRTSGRVGANVLTF.

This clonotype was detected many times. The rearrangement joins TRBV5-8 to TRBJ1-5; no clear D. The CDR3 has 13 residues. Per germline, CDR1 SGHTS and CDR2 YDEGEE. Trimming took off 0 bases at V and 4 bases at J, with 5 bases between the two ends. The chain's CDR3 is CASSLEQNQPQHF. The CDR3 DNA reads as TGTGCCAGCAGCTTGGAACAGAATCAGCCCCAGCATTTT.

This clonotype was observed at least ten times. J is TRBJ1-2 and V is TRBV5-1; D call uncertain. Germline CDR1 SGHRS, CDR2 YFSETQ. CDR3 length equals 15 residues. V was pared by 0 bases and J by 1 base, with 10 bases between. CDR3 region: CASSLEGFGNYGYTF. In DNA form, the CDR3 reads TGCGCCAGCAGCTTGGAGGGTTTTGGTAACTATGGCTACACCTTC.